One sample yielded the 15 T cell receptor beta chains listed below, sequenced in a study of response to subunit inactivated influenza vaccine. TCRdb ran MiXCR on the RT-PCR reads and lists one entry per CDR3 protein. The sample gives around 570,000 distinct CDR3 sequences, 7.5% to 8.5% of which show up once; 10% to 15% is in the top ten. This specimen was PBMCs from blood, taken about 24 months after vaccination. The origin of the receptors is a man between 50 and 75 years old who received an inactivated influenza vaccine.

The rearrangement uses TRBV11-3 and TRBJ2-2; D may match TRBD1 or TRBD2 (5 bases each). Germline V gives CDR1 SGHNT, CDR2 YENEEA. The CDR3 covers 16 residues. Trimming took 1 base from V and 4 from J, leaving 13 bases between them. The CDR3 sequence: CASSLVGGIGTGELFF. Written as DNA, the CDR3 is TGTGCCAGCAGCTTAGTTGGGGGTATCGGCACCGGGGAGCTGTTTTTT.

This clonotype was seen only a few times. The chain employs TRBV12-3 or TRBV12-4 and TRBJ2-3; D may correspond to TRBD1 or TRBD2 (5 bases each). Trimming left V 5 bases short and J 2 bases short, with 17 bases between. This CDR3 spans 16 amino acids. The CDR3 DNA sequence: TGTGCCAGCAGTCCGAGTATTAGGGGACCCACAGATACGCAGTATTTT. Protein sequence: CASSPSIRGPTDTQYF.

This rearrangement joins TRBV4-3 to TRBJ2-7; D ambiguous. Germline CDR1 and CDR2: LGHNA and YSLEER. Trimming shortened V by 0 bases and J by 9 bases, and 18 bases separated the two germline ends. CDR3 size: 15 residues. CDR3 sequence (DNA): TGCGCCAGCAGCCAAGACCGGGCGGCTAACCCCTGGCAGTACTTC. As protein: CASSQDRAANPWQYF.

This clonotype was counted at least ten times. The rearrangement uses TRBV5-1 and TRBJ2-5; no firm D call. Germline-derived CDR1 and CDR2 are SGHRS and YFSETQ. Deletions cut 1 base from V and 1 base from J, with 2 bases between. CDR3 length: 12 residues. CDR3 amino acids: CASSLFQETQYF. As DNA, the CDR3 is TGCGCCAGCAGCTTGTTCCAAGAGACCCAGTACTTC.

This chain joins TRBV10-2 and TRBJ1-4; D not certain. V shed 3 bases and J shed 3 bases, with 5 bases lying between them. The CDR3 is 13 amino acids. Germline lookup yields CDR1 WSHSY and CDR2 SAAADI. The CDR3 spells CASSDTANEKLFF. CDR3 coding DNA: TGCGCCAGCAGTGATACCGCTAATGAAAAACTGTTTTTT.

This clonotype was seen a handful of times. The chain's CDR3 is CSANLQVSYEQYF. The CDR3 DNA sequence: TGCAGTGCTAATTTACAGGTCTCCTACGAGCAGTACTTC. This chain uses TRBV20-1 with TRBJ2-7, with D perhaps TRBD1 (5 bases). The V and J ends lost 4 bases and 0 bases respectively, with 10 bases between them. Germline CDR1 reads DFQATT; CDR2 reads SNEGSKA (reference sequence). The CDR3 extends over 13 amino acids.

This clonotype was seen repeatedly, ten times or more. V is TRBV5-1 and J is TRBJ2-3; D remains ambiguous. In germline, CDR1 is SGHRS, CDR2 YFSETQ. V shed 3 bases and J shed 6 bases, with 11 bases lying between them. The CDR3 covers 13 residues. For the CDR3, the DNA is TGCGCCAGCAGCTCCCACTTAGTCGATACGCAGTATTTT. Protein product: CASSSHLVDTQYF.

V is TRBV9 and J is TRBJ2-2, with 11 positions matching TRBD1. In germline, CDR1 is SGDLS, CDR2 YYNGEE. The CDR3 runs to 16 residues. Germline trimming cut 3 bases from V and 4 bases from J; bases unmatched to any gene: 5. The CDR3 DNA sequence: TGTGCCAGCAGCGCAATAGGGACAGGGGGCACCGGGGAGCTGTTTTTT. Its translation: CASSAIGTGGTGELFF.

This clonotype was seen a handful of times. The chain combines TRBV18 with TRBJ2-1, with TRBD2 matching 9 bases. CDR3 size: 14 residues. The V segment lost 9 bases and the J segment 4 bases; nucleotides outside the gene matches: 7. Germline assignment: CDR1 KGHSH and CDR2 LQKENI. The CDR3 loop is CASLSGGRYNEQFF. DNA for the CDR3: TGTGCCAGTCTTAGCGGGGGACGGTACAATGAGCAGTTCTTC.

The chain couples TRBV5-1 to TRBJ2-3; maybe TRBD2 (5 bases). V lost 2 bases to trimming and J lost 0 bases, with 10 bases between them. The CDR3 sequence is 15 residues long. Germline V gives CDR1 SGHRS, CDR2 YFSETQ. CDR3 sequence reads: CASSLSSGSTDTQYF. The CDR3 nucleotides are TGCGCCAGCAGCTTAAGCAGCGGAAGCACAGATACGCAGTATTTT.

This clonotype was seen ten or more times. The rearrangement links TRBV5-1 to TRBJ1-2, with a weak D call TRBD1 (5 bases). V lost 0 bases, J lost 8 bases, and 14 bases lay in between. Germline loops: CDR1 SGHRS, CDR2 YFSETQ. The CDR3 has 14 amino acids. This CDR3 reads CASSLGQGVEGYTF. Here the CDR3 DNA reads TGCGCCAGCAGCTTGGGTCAGGGCGTGGAAGGCTACACCTTC. Full variable domain (rest looked up from reference TRBV5-1 and TRBJ1-2): KAGVTQTPRYLIKTRGQQVTLSCSPISGHRSVSWYQQTPGQGLQFLFEYFSETQRNKGNFPGRFSGRQFSNSRSEMNVSTLELGDSALYLCASSLGQGVEGYTFGSGTRLTVV.

V gene TRBV27 combines with J gene TRBJ2-7; 9 positions match TRBD2. The length of the CDR3 is 16 residues. Germline V CDR1 and CDR2: MNHEY, SMNVEV (reference sequence). V lost 5 bases, J lost 0 bases, and 8 bases stayed unmatched. Here the CDR3 DNA reads TGTGCCAGCAGTCCCATAGCGGGAGCCGGCTCCTACGAGCAGTACTTC. Its protein product is CASSPIAGAGSYEQYF.

The CDR3 sequence is CASSKAGSLGQFF. The CDR3, as DNA: TGTGCCAGCAGCAAAGCAGGATCGTTGGGGCAGTTCTTC. The V call is TRBV21-1, the J call TRBJ2-1. TRBV21-1 is marked as a pseudogene. The CDR3 extends over 13 amino acids.

This clonotype was counted between two and nine times. The V call is TRBV5-5, the J call TRBJ2-7, with 9 bases identical to TRBD1. Germline V lookup: CDR1 SGHKS, CDR2 YYEKEE (reference sequence). This CDR3 contains 15 residues. V was pared by 0 bases and J by 4 bases, with 5 bases of the junction left unmatched. CDR3 region: CASSLEDRGFYEQYF. CDR3 in DNA: TGTGCCAGCAGCTTGGAAGACAGGGGGTTTTACGAGCAGTACTTC. Filled out from reference TRBV5-5 and TRBJ2-7, the complete variable domain reads DAGVTQSPTHLIKTRGQQVTLRCSPISGHKSVSWYQQVLGQGPQFIFQYYEKEERGRGNFPDRFSARQFPNYSSELNVNALLLGDSALYLCASSLEDRGFYEQYFGPGTRLTVT.

Remarks on this clonotype: Because the CDR3 is missing its conserved closing phenylalanine or tryptophan, this is likely a read error. J is TRBJ2-3 and V is TRBV27, with D unresolved. Germline CDR1 MNHEY, CDR2 SMNVEV (reference sequence). Trimming shortened V by 2 bases and J by 5 bases, and 11 bases separated the two germline ends. CDR3 length equals 14 residues. CDR3 region: CASSLAGIGDTQYS. The CDR3 bases are TGTGCCAGCAGTTTAGCAGGTATCGGAGATACGCAGTATTCT.